The rows below give T cell receptor beta chains drawn from one sample of a study of technical replicates of blood from a handful of donors. Sequenced by immunoSEQ multiplex PCR; TCRdb stores in-frame clones only, minus some. Of over 50,000 clones listed, around 95% are singletons. The sample consisted of PBMCs. These receptors were collected from a human donor in good health. Some clones in this sample may be carry-over from other donors' samples. The CDR3 runs from the conserved cysteine through the conserved F or W. A D gene is named only where the DNA matches it firmly. The size entry is marked missing in some rows and otherwise reads once, few, many or a size class.

j_call clone_size d_call v_call cdr3_aa cdr3_nt
TRBJ1-2 NA NA TRBV6-5 CASSPNHGGENGYTF TGTGCCAGCAGCCCCAACCATGGGGGGGAGAATGGCTACACCTTC
TRBJ2-3 NA NA TRBV9 CASSVAGEDTQYF TGTGCCAGCAGCGTAGCGGGGGAAGATACGCAGTATTTT
TRBJ2-7 once TRBD1 TRBV5-4 CASSWTGTGGYEQYF TGTGCCAGCAGCTGGACCGGGACAGGGGGCTACGAGCAGTACTTC
TRBJ2-1 NA TRBD2 TRBV4-3 CASSQASGRADEQFF TGCGCCAGCAGCCAAGCTAGCGGGAGGGCGGATGAGCAGTTCTTC
TRBJ1-4 NA NA TRBV4-3 CASSQDRTATNEKLFF TGCGCCAGCAGCCAAGATCGGACAGCAACTAATGAAAAACTGTTTTTT
TRBJ2-2 once NA TRBV6-4 CASRTGYTGELFF TGTGCCAGCAGAACAGGCTACACCGGGGAGCTGTTTTTT
TRBJ1-3 NA NA TRBV18 CASSPKGGTLSGNTIYF TGTGCCAGCTCACCAAAGGGGGGGACCCTCTCTGGAAACACCATATATTTT
TRBJ2-1 NA TRBD2 TRBV11-2 CASSQLAGSYNEQFF TGTGCCAGCAGCCAATTAGCGGGATCCTACAATGAGCAGTTCTTC
TRBJ2-1 NA TRBD1 TRBV7-8 CASSLSTGGTYNEQFF TGTGCCAGCAGCTTATCCACAGGGGGGACCTACAATGAGCAGTTCTTC
TRBJ2-3 NA TRBD1 TRBV5-1 CASSEGQATDTQYF TGCGCCAGCAGCGAGGGACAGGCCACAGATACGCAGTATTTT
TRBJ2-1 NA TRBD1 TRBV7-9 CASSPARGSNEQFF TGTGCCAGCAGCCCCGCCAGGGGGAGCAATGAGCAGTTCTTC
TRBJ2-7 NA NA TRBV6-1 CASSAGASYEQYF TGTGCCAGCAGTGCAGGGGCGTCCTACGAGCAGTACTTC
TRBJ1-2 NA NA TRBV4-2 CASSQGQGGYGYTF TGTGCCAGCAGCCAAGGGCAGGGCGGCTATGGCTACACCTTC
TRBJ2-5 NA TRBD2 TRBV9 CASTPSGTSGGETQYF TGTGCCAGCACCCCATCCGGTACTAGCGGGGGGGAGACCCAGTACTTC
TRBJ1-1 NA NA TRBV4-3 CASSQDRGGTEAFF TGCGCCAGCAGCCAAGACAGGGGAGGGACTGAAGCTTTCTTT
TRBJ2-5 NA NA TRBV10-3 CAISETYQETQYF TGTGCCATCAGTGAGACTTACCAAGAGACCCAGTACTTC
TRBJ1-6 once NA TRBV5-1 CASRDTNNSPLHF TGCGCCAGCCGGGACACCAATAATTCACCCCTCCACTTT
TRBJ2-7 NA NA TRBV7-9 CASSLASGTTYEQYF TGTGCCAGCAGCTTAGCGTCCGGGACAACCTACGAGCAGTACTTC
TRBJ1-3 NA NA TRBV5-1 CASSLGQGGTGNTIYF TGCGCCAGCAGCTTGGGGCAGGGTGGAACTGGAAACACCATATATTTT
TRBJ1-1 NA NA TRBV2 CASSLNRGGTEAFF TGTGCCAGCAGCCTGAACCGGGGGGGTACTGAAGCTTTCTTT
TRBJ1-1 NA NA TRBV5-4 CASSLRETARGAFF TGTGCCAGCAGCTTGAGGGAGACAGCCAGGGGCGCTTTCTTT
TRBJ2-3 NA NA TRBV4-1 CASSQDEQGSPDTQYF TGCGCCAGCAGCCAAGATGAGCAGGGGTCGCCAGATACGCAGTATTTT
TRBJ2-5 NA TRBD2 TRBV7-8 CASKQRLAGAIQETQYF TGTGCCAGCAAGCAAAGGCTAGCGGGAGCCATCCAAGAGACCCAGTACTTC
TRBJ1-4 NA NA TRBV19 CASSIKGRTVATNEKLFF TGTGCCAGTAGTATTAAGGGACGGACAGTTGCAACTAATGAAAAACTGTTTTTT
TRBJ1-1 few TRBD1 TRBV9 CASSNGQGTEAFF TGTGCCAGCAGCAATGGACAGGGGACTGAAGCTTTCTTT
TRBJ2-3 NA TRBD2 TRBV11-3 CASSYLAGEDTQYF TGTGCCAGCAGCTATCTAGCGGGAGAAGATACGCAGTATTTT
TRBJ2-5 NA NA TRBV27 CASSQRSGETQYF TGTGCCAGCAGTCAAAGGTCCGGGGAGACCCAGTACTTC
TRBJ1-1 NA NA TRBV5-1 CASSQGVRGTEAFF TGCGCCAGCAGCCAAGGGGTAAGGGGCACTGAAGCTTTCTTT
TRBJ1-1 NA NA TRBV5-4 CASSGDGGNTEAFF TGTGCCAGCAGCGGGGACGGGGGAAACACTGAAGCTTTCTTT
TRBJ2-7 NA NA TRBV25-1 CATQFSPPGSPAYEQYF TGTGCCACCCAATTTAGTCCCCCCGGGAGTCCCGCCTACGAGCAGTACTTC
TRBJ1-2 NA TRBD1 TRBV5-4 CASSLNRGANYGYTF TGTGCCAGCAGCTTGAACAGGGGAGCGAACTATGGCTACACCTTC
TRBJ1-1 NA NA TRBV2 CAARAGGTEAFF TGTGCCGCGCGTGCGGGAGGCACTGAAGCTTTCTTT
TRBJ2-3 NA NA TRBV5-1 CASSWGGAIGDTQYF TGCGCCAGCAGCTGGGGGGGGGCCATTGGAGATACGCAGTATTTT
TRBJ1-6 NA NA TRBV5-1 CASSLDSSYNSPLHF TGCGCCAGCAGCTTGGACAGCTCCTATAATTCACCCCTCCACTTT
TRBJ2-1 NA TRBD2 TRBV30 CAWSGLSGSSYNEQFF TGTGCCTGGAGTGGACTGAGCGGGAGCTCCTACAATGAGCAGTTCTTC
TRBJ1-2 NA TRBD1 TRBV18 CASSPPSAGGFSYGYTF TGTGCCAGCTCACCCCCATCAGCAGGGGGCTTTTCGTATGGCTACACCTTC
TRBJ2-5 NA TRBD1 TRBV5-1 CASSLYFPTGGTETQYF TGCGCCAGCAGCTTGTATTTCCCCACAGGGGGCACAGAGACCCAGTACTTC
TRBJ1-5 NA NA TRBV4-1 CASSQGKGGEPNQPQHF TGCGCCAGCAGCCAAGGGAAGGGAGGGGAGCCCAATCAGCCCCAGCATTTT
TRBJ2-6 NA TRBD2 TRBV15 CATSREFGGTSSGANVLTF TGTGCCACCAGCAGAGAATTTGGGGGGACTAGTTCTGGGGCCAACGTCCTGACTTTC
TRBJ2-1 NA TRBD2 TRBV7-3 CASSSKPGLAGGPGEQFF TGTGCCAGCAGCTCCAAACCAGGACTAGCGGGGGGGCCTGGTGAGCAGTTCTTC
TRBJ2-1 once TRBD2 TRBV9 CASSVLAGGYNEQFF TGTGCCAGCAGCGTCCTAGCGGGGGGGTACAATGAGCAGTTCTTC
TRBJ1-4 NA NA TRBV25-1 CASSEYFQSFNEKLFF TGTGCCAGCAGTGAATATTTCCAGTCTTTTAATGAAAAACTGTTTTTT
TRBJ1-2 NA NA TRBV10-3 CAISPGTGNYGYTF TGTGCCATCAGCCCCGGCACGGGTAACTATGGCTACACCTTC